This T cell receptor beta chain was obtained from a study of cytomegalovirus exposure and HLA in healthy donors. Study-level findings and limits: Sequencing depth across donors, presence/absence analyses assumed, was roughly uniform.

Comments on this clone: As yet, its antigen is unknown.

In the PCR, 60 Vbeta and 13 Jbeta primers were used. Some clones are missing from TCRdb's copy, which holds only in-frame ones; the method was immunoSEQ multiplex PCR. The table includes approximately 110,000 clones, over 65% detected once. The CDR3 covers 15 residues. Trimming at V came to 4 bases and at J to 8 bases, leaving 8 bases not matched to a gene. Germline values: CDR1 LGHNA, CDR2 YNFKEQ. Donors were ostensibly healthy at sampling, although undocumented immune exposures were probable. The source material was PBMCs. The sequence was collected from a female donor in good health and CMV-seropositive. V usage is TRBV4-2 and J usage is TRBJ2-1; 10 bases map to TRBD2. This CDR3 is CASSPLAGGEDEQFF. In DNA, the CDR3 is TGTGCCAGCAGCCCGTTAGCGGGGGGCGAAGATGAGCAGTTCTTC.